A single sample gave rise to the 21 T cell receptor beta chains below, sequenced in a study of regulatory T cells in long-lasting Graves disease. Arm-PCR of CDR3 regions and iRepertoire HTBI primers were used to build TCR beta libraries. TCRdb re-called the multiplex PCR reads through MiXCR, storing one row per CDR3 protein. The data hold hundreds of thousands of distinct CDR3 sequences, with approximately 13% observed a single time. Time point denoted: newly diagnosed GD, antithyroid drugs for less than 3 months. Preparation of the TCR library used RNA extracted from PBMCs. These same records also appear under a second study, on T cells in Graves' hyperthyroidism and ophthalmopathy.

The sample was peripheral blood mononuclear cells (PBMCs), taken at new diagnosis, from a patient treated with antithyroid drugs. Receptors were obtained from a man aged 25 to 40 with Graves disease.

This clonotype was picked up a small number of times. This chain uses TRBV29-1 with TRBJ2-7; D unresolved. Germline lookup yields CDR1 SQVTM and CDR2 ANQGSEA. V was trimmed by 4 bases and J by 4 bases, leaving 8 bases between them. The length of the CDR3 is 11 residues. The DNA for the CDR3 is TGCAGCGTTGGATTACCGTACGAGCAGTACTTC. Amino acids: CSVGLPYEQYF.

This clonotype was detected a few times. J is TRBJ2-3 and V is TRBV27; D gene ambiguous. The V end was cut by 6 bases, the J end by 0 bases, with 7 bases between. The CDR3 extends over 13 amino acids. Germline-derived CDR1 and CDR2 are MNHEY and SMNVEV (reference sequence). CDR3 sequence: CASRKDSTDTQYF. CDR3 nucleotides: TGTGCCAGCAGGAAGGACAGCACAGATACGCAGTATTTT.

This clonotype was seen many times. The gene calls are TRBV19 and TRBJ2-3, with 8 bases aligning to TRBD2. Trimming removed 4 bases from V and 1 base from J; junction bases left unmatched: 7. The CDR3 runs to 16 residues. Germline V gives CDR1 LNHDA, CDR2 SQIVND (reference sequence). The CDR3 is CASSTRGSGGTDTQYF. CDR3 sequence (DNA): TGTGCCAGTAGTACCCGGGGTAGCGGGGGCACAGATACGCAGTATTTT.

The table lists this clonotype with a few counts. The rearrangement uses TRBV6-2 or TRBV6-3 and TRBJ2-1; TRBD1 aligns across 11 bases. Germline CDR1 is MNHEY and CDR2 is SVGEGT. V shed 7 bases and J 5 bases; nucleotides not matched to a gene: 4. This CDR3 has 14 residues. The CDR3 DNA follows: TGTGCCAGCATCCGGGACAGGGGGAACAATGAGCAGTTCTTC. Amino acid sequence: CASIRDRGNNEQFF.

The chain employs TRBV14 and TRBJ1-2; maybe TRBD1 (6 bases). The CDR3 covers 13 residues. The V gene's germline CDR1 is SGHDN and CDR2 FVKESK. V was clipped by 4 bases and J by 5 bases, with 11 bases between them. The CDR3 here is CASSREGGYGYTF. The CDR3 DNA sequence: TGTGCCAGCAGCCGAGAGGGGGGGTATGGCTACACCTTC.

There are many counts of this clonotype. The genes are TRBV7-9 and TRBJ2-1; D gene ambiguous. The ends were cut back, 11 bases at V and 0 bases at J, with 17 bases in the middle. Germline V gives CDR1 SEHNR, CDR2 FQNEAQ (reference sequence). The CDR3 is 15 amino acids. The CDR3 region has the DNA TGTGCCCCGGTCAGAGCGTCGAGCTCCTACAATGAGCAGTTCTTC. Its protein is CAPVRASSSYNEQFF.

This clonotype came up many times. At one end, the junction sequence differs from germline, possibly due to a read error. The chain is built from TRBV5-1 and TRBJ2-3; D perhaps matches TRBD2 (5 bases). The CDR3 loop spans 14 amino acids. Germline V gene sequence: CDR1 SGHRS, CDR2 YFSETQ. Written as DNA, the CDR3 is TGTGCCAGCAGCCTGGAGCGGATCACAGATACGCAGTATTTT. Translation gives CASSLERITDTQYF.

This clonotype was seen repeatedly, ten times or more. This sequence joins TRBV29-1 and TRBJ2-3; 8 bases line up with TRBD2. The CDR3 totals 13 residues. V lost 7 bases, J lost 6 bases, and 9 bases stayed unmatched. Germline V lookup: CDR1 SQVTM, CDR2 ANQGSEA. CDR3 loop: CSAALAVPDTQYF. The CDR3 DNA sequence: TGCAGCGCCGCACTAGCGGTCCCGGATACGCAGTATTTT.

Turning to this clonotype: A read error is possible here, since a much larger clone lies one base away. The chain combines TRBV3-1 with TRBJ2-5; 13 bases are a match to TRBD2. The CDR3 loop spans 15 amino acids. Germline V gene sequence: CDR1 LGHDT, CDR2 YNNKEL (reference sequence). J gave up 6 bases and V 6 bases, and 7 bases lay outside the gene matches. The CDR3 coding sequence is TGTGCCAGCAGGCAGGGACTAGCGGGACCCAAGACCCAGTACTTC. Residues: CASRQGLAGPKTQYF.

CDR3 region: CASSPRTGLEQYF. The CDR3 bases are TGTGCCAGTAGTCCCCGGACAGGCCTCGAGCAGTACTTC. This sequence joins TRBV19 and TRBJ2-7, with TRBD1 identical over 7 bases. This CDR3 spans 13 amino acids. V was pared by 5 bases and J by 6 bases, with 7 bases of the junction left unmatched. The germline gives CDR1 LNHDA, CDR2 SQIVND (reference sequence).

This clonotype was counted ten times or more. The chain carries TRBV7-3 and TRBJ2-7, with D possibly TRBD1 on 6 matching bases. The V end was cut by 5 bases, the J end by 5 bases, with 19 bases between. The CDR3 loop spans 15 amino acids. From germline, CDR1 is SGHTA and CDR2 FQGTGA. For the CDR3, the DNA is TGTGCCAGCAGCCCAAATGGTGCAGGGGACAACGAGCAGTACTTC. It yields the protein CASSPNGAGDNEQYF.

The CDR3 region is CASSLMAGNTIYF. The CDR3 DNA sequence: TGTGCCAGCAGCTTAATGGCGGGAAACACCATATATTTT. The chain links TRBV5-6 to TRBJ1-3; no clear D gene. The length of the CDR3 is 13 residues. Germline V gene lookup returns CDR1 SGHDT and CDR2 YYEEEE. V was pared by 2 bases and J by 4 bases, with 7 bases between.

This clonotype showed up just once. The germline gene is not matched at one end of the junction; a read error may be the cause. The chain combines TRBV12-3 or TRBV12-4 with TRBJ2-1; 7 bases map to TRBD1. CDR3 length: 15 amino acids. The CDR3 nucleotides are TGTGCCGGCAGTCTAGACAGGGATCACGGCAATGAGCAGTTCTTC. It specifies CAGSLDRDHGNEQFF.

J is TRBJ2-3 and V is TRBV5-1, with 8 bases that match TRBD1. Trimming at V came to 4 bases and at J to 4 bases, leaving 11 bases not matched to a gene. The germline CDR1 and CDR2 sequences are SGHRS and YFSETQ. There are 16 residues in the CDR3. CDR3 DNA sequence: TGCGCCAGCAGCCCAACTCAGGGGGCGCGTGCAGATACGCAGTATTTT. This sequence encodes CASSPTQGARADTQYF.

J is TRBJ2-7 and V is TRBV20-1, with TRBD2 identical over 7 bases. The CDR3 contains 13 residues. Per the germline V gene, CDR1 is DFQATT and CDR2 is SNEGSKA (reference sequence). CDR3 in amino acids: CSALAGRLREQYF. The CDR3, as DNA: TGCAGCGCTTTAGCGGGCCGTCTGCGCGAGCAGTACTTC.

The V call is TRBV27, the J call TRBJ1-6, with no clear D. The CDR3 sequence is 15 residues long. Germline V gene sequence: CDR1 MNHEY, CDR2 SMNVEV (reference sequence). Trimming left V 5 bases short and J 5 bases short, with 13 bases between. CDR3 sequence (DNA): TGTGCCAGCAGTCCGGGATCACATAATAATTCACCCCTCCACTTT. This sequence encodes CASSPGSHNNSPLHF.

On this clonotype itself: Since a much larger clone is just one base distant, this may be a read error. A read error is likely, as this CDR3 ends without the conserved phenylalanine or tryptophan. The chain recombines TRBV7-9 with TRBJ1-1; D remains ambiguous. Trimming removed 10 bases from V and 0 bases from J, with 12 bases in between. CDR1 is SEHNR, CDR2 FQNEAQ, per germline (reference sequence). The CDR3 runs 13 residues. CDR3 nucleotide sequence: TGTGCCATTAACCTCGGCCTGAACACTGAAGCTTTCCTT. Translation gives CAINLGLNTEAFL.

The chain has TRBV7-2 and TRBJ2-7; D is ambiguous. The CDR3 has 12 residues. V dropped 8 bases and J dropped 2 bases, with 10 bases sitting between them. From germline, CDR1 is SGHTA and CDR2 FQGNSA. CDR3 loop: CASSENTYEQYF. The CDR3 nucleotides are TGTGCCAGCTCGGAGAATACCTACGAGCAGTACTTC.

This clonotype came up many times. In nucleotides, the CDR3 is TGTGCCAGCAGCTTAGTCCTCGGGTTGGCGGGAGGACTGAATGAGCAGTTCTTC. Its protein is CASSLVLGLAGGLNEQFF. The chain couples TRBV7-9 to TRBJ2-1, with 8 bases that match TRBD2. CDR1 SEHNR and CDR2 FQNEAQ come from the germline V gene (reference sequence). This CDR3 has 18 residues. The V segment lost 1 base and the J segment 7 bases; nucleotides outside the gene matches: 15. The full variable domain, its missing parts supplied by reference TRBV7-9 and TRBJ2-1, is DTGVSQNPRHKITKRGQNVTFRCDPISEHNRLYWYRQTLGQGPEFLTYFQNEAQLEKSRLLSDRFSAERPKGSFSTLEIQRTEQGDSAMYLCASSLVLGLAGGLNEQFFGPGTRLTVL.

This clonotype was seen more than once but under ten times. This chain joins TRBV19 and TRBJ1-5; 9 bases agree with TRBD1. Germline V gene lookup returns CDR1 LNHDA and CDR2 SQIVND (reference sequence). V lost 7 bases to trimming and J lost 6 bases; unmatched junction nucleotides: 10. The CDR3 runs 15 residues. The CDR3: CASIPPGQGLQPQHF. The CDR3 nucleotides read TGTGCCAGTATACCTCCGGGACAGGGCCTTCAGCCCCAGCATTTT.

This clonotype has at least ten counts. This chain links TRBV20-1 with TRBJ2-5; TRBD1 matches at 7 bases. The CDR3 sequence is 17 residues long. Trimming at V came to 4 bases and at J to 4 bases, leaving 18 bases not matched to a gene. Germline V gene data show CDR1 as DFQATT and CDR2 as SNEGSKA (reference sequence). This chain's CDR3 is CSANIVTGKSLAETQYF. The DNA for the CDR3 is TGCAGTGCTAATATTGTGACAGGGAAGTCACTTGCAGAGACCCAGTACTTC.